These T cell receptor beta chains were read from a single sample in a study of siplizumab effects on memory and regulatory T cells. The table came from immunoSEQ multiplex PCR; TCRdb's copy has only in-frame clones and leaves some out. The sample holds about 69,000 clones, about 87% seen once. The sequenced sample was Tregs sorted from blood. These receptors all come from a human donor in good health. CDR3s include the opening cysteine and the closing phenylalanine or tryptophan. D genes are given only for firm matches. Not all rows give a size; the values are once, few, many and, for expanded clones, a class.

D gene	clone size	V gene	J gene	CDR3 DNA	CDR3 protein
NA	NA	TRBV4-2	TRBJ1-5	TGTGCCAGCAGCTTGGGCAGGGACCAGCCCCAGCATTTT	CASSLGRDQPQHF
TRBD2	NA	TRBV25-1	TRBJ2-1	TGTGCCAGCAGCCTCGCGGGGGTCTCCTACAATGAGCAGTTCTTC	CASSLAGVSYNEQFF
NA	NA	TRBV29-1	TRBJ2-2	TGCAGCGTGAGAGCAGGGGTTGCCTCGAACACCGGGGAGCTGTTTTTT	CSVRAGVASNTGELFF
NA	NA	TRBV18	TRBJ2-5	TGTGCCAGCTCATCAAAGGGAACAGGGGAGACCCAGTACTTC	CASSSKGTGETQYF
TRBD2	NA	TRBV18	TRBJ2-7	TGTGCCAGCTCACCTCAGGTCTACGATGACGGGTCCGGGAGGTACGAGCAGTACTTC	CASSPQVYDDGSGRYEQYF
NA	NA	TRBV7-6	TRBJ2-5	TGTGCCAGCAGCTCCGCGGCGAAGACCCAGTACTTC	CASSSAAKTQYF
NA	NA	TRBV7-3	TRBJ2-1	TGTGCCAGCAGCTTAACAGCGGCGATCTACAATGAGCAGTTCTTC	CASSLTAAIYNEQFF
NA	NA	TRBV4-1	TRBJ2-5	TGCGCCAGCAGCCAACAGGGTCGGGAGACCCAGTACTTC	CASSQQGRETQYF
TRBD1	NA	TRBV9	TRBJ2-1	TGTGCCAGCAGCGTAGGGGACAGGGGAAGCAATGAGCAGTTCTTC	CASSVGDRGSNEQFF
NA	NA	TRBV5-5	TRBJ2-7	TGTGCCAGCAGGGGAGTGGGGACATCTCCCTACGAGCAGTACTTC	CASRGVGTSPYEQYF
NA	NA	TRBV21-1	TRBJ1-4	TGTGCCAGCAGCCCCGACAGTGGGACAAATGCAACTAATGAAAAACTGTTTTTT	CASSPDSGTNATNEKLFF
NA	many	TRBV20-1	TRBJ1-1	TGCAGTGCTGGTTCCGAGGAGGAAGCTTTCTTT	CSAGSEEEAFF
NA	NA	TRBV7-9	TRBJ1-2	TGTGCCAGCAGCTTAGGCGTGGGGCAGGGCGGCTATGGCTACACCTTC	CASSLGVGQGGYGYTF
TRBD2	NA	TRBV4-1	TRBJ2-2	TGCGCCAGCAGCCAACCCCAGCGGGAGTTGTGCCGGGGAGCTGTTTTT	CASSQPQRELCRGAVF
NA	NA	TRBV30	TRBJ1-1	TGTGCCTGGAGCAAGAGTCTACGCACTGAAGCTTTCTTT	CAWSKSLRTEAFF
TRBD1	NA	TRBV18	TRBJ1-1	TGTGCCAGCTCAAACAGGGGGCTAGACACTGAAGCTTTCTTT	CASSNRGLDTEAFF
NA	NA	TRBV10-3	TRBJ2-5	TGTGCCATCAGTGGTACAGCGGGTATGCAAGAGACCCAGTACTTC	CAISGTAGMQETQYF
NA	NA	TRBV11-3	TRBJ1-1	TGTGCCAGCAGCTTTAAATCGGGACATATGAACACTGAAGCTTTCTTT	CASSFKSGHMNTEAFF
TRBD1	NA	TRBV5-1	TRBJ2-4	TGCGCCAGCAGTTTTGGGACAGGGCCTCCCCAGCAGTACTTC	CASSFGTGPPQQYF
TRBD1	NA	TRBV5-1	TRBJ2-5	TGCGCCAGCAGCTTGCCCGGGACAGCGTACCAAGAGACCCAGTACTTC	CASSLPGTAYQETQYF